The 7 T cell receptor beta chains given below trace back to one sample, sequenced in a study of vaccination and CD4 T cells after COVID-19. Once obtained from cultured CD4+ T cells, the DNA was sequenced using the Oncomine TCR Beta short-read assay. TCRdb processed the PCR reads anew with MiXCR; each CDR3 protein has one entry. The sample records around 18,000 distinct CDR3 sequences, about a third being singletons. Which antigens these TCRs recognize remains unknown. The treatment was: roughly 10-day PBMC culture with coronavirus spike peptide pools or control peptides (ViraFEST assay). Source material: cultured CD4+ T cells from blood. The source is a human donor with COVID-19.

This sequence joins TRBV6-2 or TRBV6-3 and TRBJ2-7; the match to TRBD2 covers 14 bases. The V segment lost 2 bases and the J segment 6 bases; nucleotides outside the gene matches: 15. The CDR3 has 19 amino acids. Germline V CDR1 and CDR2: MNHEY, SVGEGT. The CDR3 region has the DNA TGTGCCAGCAGTTACGGGGGGACTAGCGGGGGAGTTCAGTTCCGCGAGCAGTACTTC. Translating gives CASSYGGTSGGVQFREQYF.

The chain carries TRBV6-2 or TRBV6-3 and TRBJ2-7; 10 bases are shared with TRBD2. Germline CDR1 is MNHEY and CDR2 is SVGEGT. The trim removed 7 bases at V and 7 bases at J, leaving 10 bases unmatched. The length of the CDR3 is 14 residues. The CDR3 sequence is CASISSGGANEQYF. The DNA for the CDR3 is TGTGCCAGCATCTCAAGCGGGGGGGCGAATGAGCAGTACTTC.

This rearrangement joins TRBV5-4 to TRBJ1-2; tentative D call: TRBD1 (5 bases). The CDR3 contains 14 residues. Germline CDR1 is SGHNT and CDR2 is YYREEE (reference sequence). The V end was cut by 3 bases, the J end by 0 bases, with 9 bases between. CDR3 sequence: CASSSRGANYGYTF. The DNA for the CDR3 is TGTGCCAGCAGCTCCCGGGGGGCTAACTATGGCTACACCTTC.

This clonotype was recorded a few times. The CDR3 DNA sequence: TGTGCCAGCAGCTTAGCCCCACAGGCCGGGGGCTACACCTTC. Its protein is CASSLAPQAGGYTF. The V gene is TRBV7-2, the J gene TRBJ1-2; a weak D match, TRBD1 (5 bases). Germline CDR1 reads SGHTA; CDR2 reads FQGNSA. The CDR3 runs 14 residues. Trimming took 0 bases from V and 8 from J, leaving 13 bases between them.

V usage is TRBV6-2 or TRBV6-3 and J usage is TRBJ2-7; TRBD1 or TRBD2 may be the D gene (6 bases each). Germline-derived CDR1 and CDR2 are MNHEY and SVGEGT. The CDR3 is 14 residues long. The germline V and J ends were trimmed by 6 bases and 2 bases, with 14 bases remaining between them. CDR3 in amino acids: CASRGGGAAYEQYF. CDR3 in DNA: TGTGCCAGCAGGGGGGGCGGTGCGGCCTACGAGCAGTACTTC.

The chain has TRBV28 and TRBJ2-5; 11 nucleotides match TRBD1. CDR3 length: 14 amino acids. The V and J ends lost 5 bases and 5 bases, in that order; junction bases with no gene match: 4. Germline V gene lookup returns CDR1 MDHEN and CDR2 SYDVKM. The CDR3 loop is CASSRTGGGETQYF. DNA for the CDR3: TGTGCCAGCAGTCGGACAGGGGGCGGGGAGACCCAGTACTTC.

The gene calls are TRBV28 and TRBJ1-3, with a tentative D call TRBD1 (6 bases). Trimming left V 7 bases short and J 1 base short, with 17 bases between. The germline V gene has CDR1 MDHEN and CDR2 SYDVKM. CDR3 length: 16 residues. As DNA, the CDR3 is TGTGCCAGCATAGGCGACAGGACCTCTTCTGGAAACACCATATATTTT. Protein product: CASIGDRTSSGNTIYF.